The clone carrying this T cell receptor beta chain was counted at least ten times. These data originate in a study of CD8 T cells in ankylosing spondylitis. In TCRdb, the 5' RACE reads were re-called with MiXCR into one record per CDR3 protein. In the table there are about 69,000 distinct CDR3 sequences, roughly 5.2% of which are singletons. Germline V lookup: CDR1 SGHTA, CDR2 FQGNSA. The CDR3 loop spans 16 amino acids. V was pared by 2 bases and J by 6 bases, with 17 bases between. V and J are TRBV7-2 and TRBJ2-1; the D gene could be TRBD1 or TRBD2 (5 bases each). Sequenced input: blood, either unsorted or a sorted T cell fraction (not recorded which). This clonotype originated in a male donor with ankylosing spondylitis or in good health (not recorded which). In nucleotides, the CDR3 is TGTGCCAGCAGCTTAAGGCCCGGGGCCTTCCCCAATGAGCAGTTCTTC. Protein sequence: CASSLRPGAFPNEQFF.